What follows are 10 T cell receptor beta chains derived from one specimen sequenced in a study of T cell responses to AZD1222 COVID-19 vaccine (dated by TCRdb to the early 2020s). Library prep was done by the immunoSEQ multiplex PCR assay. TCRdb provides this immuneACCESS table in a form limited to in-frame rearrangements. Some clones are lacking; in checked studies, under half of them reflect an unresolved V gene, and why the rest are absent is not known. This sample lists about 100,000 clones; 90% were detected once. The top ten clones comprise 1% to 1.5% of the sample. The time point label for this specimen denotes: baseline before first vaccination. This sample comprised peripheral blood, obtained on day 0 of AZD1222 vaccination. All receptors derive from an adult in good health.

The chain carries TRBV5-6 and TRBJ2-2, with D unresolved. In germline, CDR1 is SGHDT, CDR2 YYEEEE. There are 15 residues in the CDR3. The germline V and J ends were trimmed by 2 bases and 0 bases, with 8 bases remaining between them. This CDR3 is CASSLVGANTGELFF. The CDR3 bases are TGTGCCAGCAGCTTAGTTGGGGCGAACACCGGGGAGCTGTTTTTT.

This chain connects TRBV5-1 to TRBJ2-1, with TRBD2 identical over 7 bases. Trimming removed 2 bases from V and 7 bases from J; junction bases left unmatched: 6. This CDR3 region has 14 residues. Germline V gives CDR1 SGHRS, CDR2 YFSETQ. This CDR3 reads CASSFSGANNEQFF. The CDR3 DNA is TGCGCCAGCAGCTTCAGCGGGGCCAATAATGAGCAGTTCTTC.

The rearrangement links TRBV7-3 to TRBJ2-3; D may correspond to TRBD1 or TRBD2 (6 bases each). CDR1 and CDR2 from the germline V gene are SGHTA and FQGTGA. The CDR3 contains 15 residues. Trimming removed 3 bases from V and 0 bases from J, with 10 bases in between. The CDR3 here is CASSFGGLSTDTQYF. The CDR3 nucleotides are TGTGCCAGCAGCTTCGGGGGCCTTAGCACAGATACGCAGTATTTT.

This chain's CDR3 is CASSLRDPLGNTIYF. The CDR3 DNA reads as TGTGCCAGCAGCCTCCGGGACCCCCTGGGAAACACCATATATTTT. The genes are TRBV5-6 and TRBJ1-3; D might be TRBD1 (5 bases). This CDR3 is built from 15 residues. The V end was cut by 4 bases, the J end by 4 bases, with 15 bases between. Germline V gene sequence: CDR1 SGHDT, CDR2 YYEEEE.

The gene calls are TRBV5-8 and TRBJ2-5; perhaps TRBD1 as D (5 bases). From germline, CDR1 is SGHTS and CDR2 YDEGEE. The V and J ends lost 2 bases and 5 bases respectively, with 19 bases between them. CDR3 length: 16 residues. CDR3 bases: TGTGCCAGCAGCTTCTACCTGGACACGGCAGGGGAGACCCAGTACTTC. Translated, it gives CASSFYLDTAGETQYF.

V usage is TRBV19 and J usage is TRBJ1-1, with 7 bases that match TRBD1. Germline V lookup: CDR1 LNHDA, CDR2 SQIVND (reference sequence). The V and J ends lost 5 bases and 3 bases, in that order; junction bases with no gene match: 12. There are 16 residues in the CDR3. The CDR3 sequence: CASSGMRWQGDTEAFF. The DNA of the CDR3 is TGTGCCAGTAGTGGGATGCGATGGCAGGGGGACACTGAAGCTTTCTTT.

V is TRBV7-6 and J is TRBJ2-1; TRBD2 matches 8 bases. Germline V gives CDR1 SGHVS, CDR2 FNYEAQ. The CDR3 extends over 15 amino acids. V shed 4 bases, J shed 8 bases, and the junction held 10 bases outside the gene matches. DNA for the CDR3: TGTGCCAGCAGCTCCCCCCGCGGGGGGCAAGATGAGCAGTTCTTC. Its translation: CASSSPRGGQDEQFF.

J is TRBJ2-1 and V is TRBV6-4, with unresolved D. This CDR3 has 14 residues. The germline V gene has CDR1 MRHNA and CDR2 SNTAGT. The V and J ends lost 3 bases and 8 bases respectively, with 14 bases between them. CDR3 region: CASSEESRSDEQFF. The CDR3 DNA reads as TGTGCCAGCAGTGAGGAATCTAGATCGGATGAGCAGTTCTTC.

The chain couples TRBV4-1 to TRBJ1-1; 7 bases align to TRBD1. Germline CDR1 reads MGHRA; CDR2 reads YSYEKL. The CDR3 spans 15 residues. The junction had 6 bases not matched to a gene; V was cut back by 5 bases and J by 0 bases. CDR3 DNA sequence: TGCGCCAGCAGCACGCGGGACAGCCTGAACACTGAAGCTTTCTTT. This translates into CASSTRDSLNTEAFF.

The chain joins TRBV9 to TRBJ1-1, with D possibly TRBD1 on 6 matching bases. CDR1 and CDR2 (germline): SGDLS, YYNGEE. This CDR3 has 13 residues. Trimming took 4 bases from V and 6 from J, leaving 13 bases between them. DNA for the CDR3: TGTGCCAGCAGCACCGCAGGGGCCCCTGAAGCTTTCTTT. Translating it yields CASSTAGAPEAFF.